This T cell receptor (beta chain) was documented in a study of response to subunit inactivated influenza vaccine. Turning to this clonotype: Its antigen is as yet unknown.

MiXCR, applied by TCRdb to the RT-PCR reads, yields one record per CDR3 protein. The repertoire holds approximately 520,000 distinct CDR3 sequences, with more than 15% as singletons. Overall study findings and caveats: Authors suggested few new T cells are recruited by each seasonal influenza vaccination.

The clonotype comes from a man between 50 and 70 years old who received an inactivated influenza vaccine. The sequencing used CD4+ T cells sorted from PBMCs, collected around 25 months after vaccination.

As DNA, the CDR3 is TGTGCCAGCAGCGCCGAAGTTGGGGGGGCGGCTGGCTACACCTTC. This gives the protein CASSAEVGGAAGYTF. V is TRBV12-3 or TRBV12-4 and J is TRBJ1-2; D is perhaps TRBD1 (6 bases). Trimming removed 6 bases at V and 7 bases at J, with 21 bases between. The CDR3 is 15 amino acids.